The 19 T cell receptor beta chains given below trace back to one sample, sequenced in a study of cytomegalovirus exposure and HLA in healthy donors. 60 Vbeta and 13 Jbeta primers were used in PCR. This table comes from immunoSEQ multiplex PCR, and its TCRdb copy is limited to in-frame clones, with some not included. The sample lists fewer than 70,000 clones, roughly 71% seen once, with over 8.5% in the top ten. Sequenced: PBMCs. These receptors came from a woman aged 60 to 75 in good health and CMV-seropositive.

The CDR3 DNA reads TGCGCCAGCAGCCCCGACAGGGAGTATGTCGTGTTCTTC. Translating gives CASSPDREYVVFF. The V gene is TRBV5-1, the J gene TRBJ2-1, with TRBD1 matching 7 bases. The trim removed 4 bases at V and 15 bases at J, leaving 13 bases unmatched. Germline loops: CDR1 SGHRS, CDR2 YFSETQ. The CDR3 covers 13 residues.

The chain couples TRBV2 to TRBJ1-2; D unclear. Trimming removed 2 bases at V and 8 bases at J, with 6 bases between. This CDR3 is 11 amino acids long. CDR1 SNHLY and CDR2 FYNNEI come from the germline V gene. In nucleotides, the CDR3 is TGTGCCAGCAGTGAAAGCGGAGGCTACACCTTC. Protein: CASSESGGYTF.

The rearrangement uses TRBV19 and TRBJ1-5; a weak D match, TRBD1 (6 bases). The CDR3 consists of 15 residues. Trimming removed 3 bases at V and 4 bases at J, with 13 bases between. From germline, CDR1 is LNHDA and CDR2 SQIVND (reference sequence). CDR3 DNA: TGTGCCAGTAGTATTCTTGGGGGCGCGAATCAGCCCCAGCATTTT. This translates into CASSILGGANQPQHF.

The chain is built from TRBV6-4 and TRBJ1-2; TRBD1 aligns across 8 bases. V lost 5 bases and J lost 5; bases outside the gene matches: 4. The CDR3 is made up of 13 amino acids. In germline, CDR1 is MRHNA, CDR2 SNTAGT. The chain's CDR3 is CASSQGAGYGYTF. CDR3 nucleotides: TGTGCCAGCAGTCAGGGGGCCGGTTATGGCTACACCTTC.

The J gene is TRBJ1-1, the V gene TRBV5-1; a possible D gene is TRBD1 (6 bases). The CDR3 covers 15 residues. CDR1 and CDR2 from the germline V gene are SGHRS and YFSETQ. V lost 0 bases, J lost 4 bases, and 13 bases lay in between. The CDR3 DNA follows: TGCGCCAGCAGCTTGGGACAGGCGTTCTCCACTGAAGCTTTCTTT. It is translated as CASSLGQAFSTEAFF.

The chain is built from TRBV30 and TRBJ2-3; TRBD2 might be the D (6 bases). The germline CDR1 and CDR2 sequences are GTSNPN and SVGIG (reference sequence). Trimming stripped 5 bases from V and 2 bases from J, with 11 bases between. This CDR3 region has 13 residues. The chain's CDR3 is CAWAWGDTDTQYF. In DNA, the CDR3 is TGTGCCTGGGCGTGGGGGGACACAGATACGCAGTATTTT.

This clone was seen only a few times. This chain joins TRBV7-2 and TRBJ1-2; possibly TRBD1 for D (5 bases). Trimming removed 2 bases from V and 0 bases from J, with 10 bases in between. The CDR3 covers 15 residues. The germline gives CDR1 SGHTA, CDR2 FQGNSA. The chain's CDR3 is CASSLNRMANYGYTF. CDR3 DNA: TGTGCCAGCAGCTTAAACAGGATGGCTAACTATGGCTACACCTTC.

The chain uses TRBV2 and TRBJ1-5; possibly TRBD1 for D (6 bases). Trimming took 6 bases from V and 1 from J, leaving 10 bases between them. Germline lookup yields CDR1 SNHLY and CDR2 FYNNEI. The CDR3 contains 14 residues. The CDR3 bases are TGTGCCAGCAGGGGGACACTGAGCAATCAGCCCCAGCATTTT. It is translated as CASRGTLSNQPQHF.

The chain is built from TRBV6-1 and TRBJ1-5, with 7 nucleotides matching TRBD1. Trimming took 0 bases from V and 3 from J; bases not matched to a gene: 2. This CDR3 has 15 residues. CDR1 and CDR2 (germline): MNHNS, SASEGT. The CDR3: CASSEAGQPNQPQHF. As DNA, the CDR3 is TGTGCCAGCAGTGAAGCGGGACAGCCCAATCAGCCCCAGCATTTT.

V gene TRBV7-9 combines with J gene TRBJ1-5; D might be TRBD1 (5 bases). This CDR3 contains 15 residues. Germline V lookup: CDR1 SEHNR, CDR2 FQNEAQ (reference sequence). V lost 5 bases to trimming and J lost 1 base, with 12 bases between them. This chain's CDR3 is CASSVSGDSNQPQHF. DNA of the CDR3: TGTGCCAGCAGCGTCTCGGGGGACAGCAATCAGCCCCAGCATTTT.

J is TRBJ2-1 and V is TRBV18, with 8 positions matching TRBD1. This CDR3 region has 15 residues. The trim removed 0 bases at V and 12 bases at J, leaving 10 bases unmatched. From germline, CDR1 is KGHSH and CDR2 LQKENI. CDR3 residues: CASSPPGTGDFRQFF. CDR3 DNA sequence: TGTGCCAGCTCACCACCCGGGACAGGCGATTTCAGGCAGTTCTTC.

The chain's CDR3 is CASSILGTGHQPQHF. CDR3 coding DNA: TGTGCCAGTAGTATCCTTGGGACAGGGCATCAGCCCCAGCATTTT. This rearrangement joins TRBV19 to TRBJ1-5; 9 bases line up with TRBD1. Germline values: CDR1 LNHDA, CDR2 SQIVND (reference sequence). V lost 3 bases and J lost 5; bases outside the gene matches: 5. The CDR3 consists of 15 residues.

The count of this clone is one. This sequence joins TRBV7-6 and TRBJ2-3; TRBD2 might be the D (6 bases). The CDR3 is 16 residues long. CDR1 and CDR2 (germline): SGHVS, FNYEAQ. V gave up 4 bases and J gave up 0 bases, with 14 bases separating them. The CDR3 sequence: CASSWFSGTSTDTQYF. The CDR3 nucleotides are TGTGCCAGCAGCTGGTTTAGCGGAACTAGCACAGATACGCAGTATTTT.

The chain couples TRBV6-1 to TRBJ2-7, with 11 bases aligning to TRBD2. Germline CDR1 and CDR2: MNHNS and SASEGT. V lost 0 bases and J lost 4; bases outside the gene matches: 8. This CDR3 is 17 amino acids long. Here the CDR3 DNA reads TGTGCCAGCAGTGAAGCTAGCGGGAGGGCCCTAGGGTACGAGCAGTACTTC. This codes for CASSEASGRALGYEQYF.

This clone has just one count. This sequence joins TRBV6-5 and TRBJ2-5; D is possibly TRBD1 (5 bases). V lost 8 bases, J lost 1 base, and 14 bases lay in between. CDR1 is MNHEY, CDR2 SVGAGI, per germline. The CDR3 is 14 residues long. CDR3 region: CASSESDSQETQYF. DNA for the CDR3: TGTGCCAGCTCCGAAAGCGACAGCCAAGAGACCCAGTACTTC.

In this sample, this clone turned up once. In DNA form, the CDR3 reads TGTGCCAGTAGTACGAAGGACCCTGGGACTAGCGGGGGCCCCTACGAGCAGTACTTC. It codes for CASSTKDPGTSGGPYEQYF. The chain couples TRBV19 to TRBJ2-7; 14 bases map to TRBD2. Germline V gene lookup returns CDR1 LNHDA and CDR2 SQIVND (reference sequence). This CDR3 is 19 amino acids long. The V and J ends lost 4 bases and 2 bases, in that order; junction bases with no gene match: 13.

The V and J genes are TRBV5-4 and TRBJ2-2, with D perhaps TRBD2 (5 bases). V lost 1 base and J 4 bases, leaving 17 bases between the germline ends. This CDR3 is built from 17 residues. Germline CDR1 reads SGHNT; CDR2 reads YYREEE (reference sequence). The DNA of the CDR3 is TGTGCCAGCAGCTTGACCCCTTCCGGGGTGGGCACCGGGGAGCTGTTTTTT. Translating gives CASSLTPSGVGTGELFF. Full variable domain (remainder filled in from reference TRBV5-4 and TRBJ2-2): ETGVTQSPTHLIKTRGQQVTLRCSSQSGHNTVSWYQQALGQGPQFIFQYYREEENGRGNFPPRFSGLQFPNYSSELNVNALELDDSALYLCASSLTPSGVGTGELFFGEGSRLTVL.

The rearrangement uses TRBV30 and TRBJ1-5; D gene ambiguous. Germline values: CDR1 GTSNPN, CDR2 SVGIG (reference sequence). Trimming took 0 bases from V and 5 from J, leaving 5 bases between them. The CDR3 loop spans 12 amino acids. The DNA for the CDR3 is TGTGCCTGGAGTGTTTTCGATCAGCCCCAGCATTTT. This codes for CAWSVFDQPQHF.

This clone has just one count. The rearrangement joins TRBV18 to TRBJ1-3, with D perhaps TRBD1 (6 bases). The V and J ends lost 5 bases and 2 bases respectively, with 13 bases between them. This CDR3 spans 15 amino acids. The germline CDR1 and CDR2 sequences are KGHSH and LQKENI. CDR3 amino acids: CASSAMGTTGNTIYF. The CDR3 DNA reads as TGTGCCAGCTCAGCTATGGGGACAACTGGAAACACCATATATTTT. The full variable domain, in which reference TRBV18 and TRBJ1-3 provide the parts outside the CDR3, is NAGVMQNPRHLVRRRGQEARLRCSPMKGHSHVYWYRQLPEEGLKFMVYLQKENIIDESGMPKERFSAEFPKEGPSILRIQQVVRGDSAAYFCASSAMGTTGNTIYFGEGSWLTVV.